The 8 T cell receptor beta chains below all came from one sample that was sequenced in a study of blood T cell repertoires in COVID-19. Produced via immunoSEQ multiplex PCR; TCRdb's table is partial and in-frame only. Here the sample spans under 85,000 clones, about four fifths being singletons. Sequenced: peripheral blood. The receptors here all came from a human donor in a cohort sampled during active COVID-19.

On this clone: Additional DNA sequences in this sample encode the identical CDR3. The chain combines TRBV18 with TRBJ1-5; D remains ambiguous. The CDR3 sequence is 13 residues long. The V and J ends lost 3 bases and 0 bases respectively, with 3 bases between them. Per the germline V gene, CDR1 is KGHSH and CDR2 is LQKENI. CDR3 sequence reads: CASSPGSNQPQHF. As DNA, the CDR3 is TGTGCCAGCTCACCCGGTAGCAATCAGCCCCAGCATTTT.

This clone was observed a handful of times. The CDR3 loop is CASSPRVLPLSTDTQYF. CDR3 nucleotides: TGTGCCAGCAGCCCCAGGGTCCTACCCCTTAGCACAGATACGCAGTATTTT. This chain uses TRBV7-9 with TRBJ2-3; maybe TRBD1 (5 bases). The germline gives CDR1 SEHNR, CDR2 FQNEAQ (reference sequence). The CDR3 has 17 residues. Trimming removed 5 bases at V and 0 bases at J, with 18 bases between. Looking up the rest from reference TRBV7-9 and TRBJ2-3 gives the full variable domain: DTGVSQNPRHKITKRGQNVTFRCDPISEHNRLYWYRQTLGQGPEFLTYFQNEAQLEKSRLLSDRFSAERPKGSFSTLEIQRTEQGDSAMYLCASSPRVLPLSTDTQYFGPGTRLTVL.

The chain uses TRBV7-8 and TRBJ1-2; D gene uncertain. The CDR3 is 16 residues long. Germline assignment: CDR1 SGHVS and CDR2 FQNEAQ. Trimming took off 6 bases at V and 4 bases at J, with 21 bases between the two ends. The CDR3 sequence is CASRQIRGGLFYGYTF. The CDR3, as DNA: TGTGCCAGCAGACAAATTCGGGGTGGGCTTTTCTATGGCTACACCTTC. The variable domain in full, completed from reference TRBV7-8 and TRBJ1-2, reads GAGVSQSPRYKVAKRGQDVALRCDPISGHVSLFWYQQALGQGPEFLTYFQNEAQLDKSGLPSDRFFAERPEGSVSTLKIQRTQQEDSAVYLCASRQIRGGLFYGYTFGSGTRLTVV.

This sequence joins TRBV3-1 (or the pseudogene TRBV3-2) and TRBJ1-3; tentatively, D is TRBD1 (5 bases). Trimming took 4 bases from V and 2 from J, leaving 9 bases between them. Germline V gene lookup returns CDR1 LGHDT and CDR2 YNNKEL (reference sequence). The CDR3 runs 14 residues. CDR3 DNA sequence: TGTGCCAGCAGCCCTACGGGGGCTGGAAACACCATATATTTT. Translating it yields CASSPTGAGNTIYF.

The CDR3 DNA is TGTGCCAGAAGCTTGACCCGGGACAGGGGTAGAGATACGCAGTATTTT. It is translated as CARSLTRDRGRDTQYF. V is TRBV5-3 and J is TRBJ2-3; 10 nucleotides match TRBD1. TRBV5-3 carries the ORF label, with uncertain function. After removal of 1 base from V and 5 bases from J, the junction contained 7 bases not matched to a gene. This CDR3 has 16 amino acids.

The chain combines TRBV11-3 with TRBJ2-2; maybe TRBD2 (6 bases). V was shortened by 5 bases and J by 1 base, with 8 bases between the two germline ends. The CDR3 runs to 14 residues. Germline CDR1 is SGHNT and CDR2 is YENEEA. The CDR3 spells CASSPGGNTGELFF. The CDR3 DNA reads TGTGCCAGCAGCCCCGGGGGGAACACCGGGGAGCTGTTTTTT.

The rearrangement uses TRBV27 and TRBJ2-1; the D is unclear. With 3 bases removed from V and 3 bases from J, the gap between germline ends came to 9 bases. The germline V gene has CDR1 MNHEY and CDR2 SMNVEV (reference sequence). The CDR3 spans 14 residues. CDR3 protein: CASSFRSVYNEQFF. The CDR3 bases are TGTGCCAGCAGTTTTCGTTCAGTCTACAATGAGCAGTTCTTC.

This clone was observed once. The V and J genes are TRBV18 and TRBJ1-6, with D maybe TRBD1 (6 bases). The V end was cut by 4 bases, the J end by 0 bases, with 10 bases between. Germline V gene data show CDR1 as KGHSH and CDR2 as LQKENI. The CDR3 runs 16 residues. For the CDR3, the DNA is TGTGCCAGCTCACGGACAGAACACTCCTATAATTCACCCCTCCACTTT. This translates into CASSRTEHSYNSPLHF. Complete variable domain (other parts from reference TRBV18 and TRBJ1-6): NAGVMQNPRHLVRRRGQEARLRCSPMKGHSHVYWYRQLPEEGLKFMVYLQKENIIDESGMPKERFSAEFPKEGPSILRIQQVVRGDSAAYFCASSRTEHSYNSPLHFGNGTRLTVT.